These T cell receptor beta chains were read from a single sample in a study of identical twins. TCRdb independently ran MiXCR on the 5' RACE reads; one entry per CDR3 protein. The data show roughly 250,000 distinct CDR3 sequences, around 15% seen once. The source material was memory (CD45RO+) T cells sorted from blood. These receptors were taken from a woman aged 18-35 years in good health. The conserved cysteine and the conserved F or W are not part of the CDR3 here.

V | CDR3
TRBV5-1 | ASSRDAAYEQY
TRBV20-1 | SASRQGKTDTQY
TRBV4-1 | ASSQDPSNQETQY
TRBV5-1 | ASSATPGQGMSTQPQH
TRBV20-1 | SARAGGPYNEQF
TRBV3-1 | ASSRRDKTYEQY
TRBV20-1 | SAIRGAYNEQF
TRBV3-1 | VSSPRVGRTDTQY
TRBV6-2/TRBV6-3 | ASTYFDRDASRQY
TRBV27 | ASRGLAGGNNEQF
TRBV12-3/TRBV12-4 | ASTRTAPWQTQY
TRBV12-3/TRBV12-4 | ASSFLLTSSYEQY
TRBV27 | ASSFQSGARYNEQF
TRBV14 | ASSQDLSRGTQY
TRBV5-1 | ASSATTGEYGYT
TRBV20-1 | SARWGDSEKLF
TRBV5-1 | ASSLGGQPNYEQY
TRBV9 | ASSVVPSGYNEQF
TRBV2 | ASRLGKGQF
TRBV6-1 | ASSGAGGTNQPQH
TRBV15 | ATSREGLSGEQY
TRBV9 | ASSSPGTSGAQY
TRBV29-1 | SVALEASTEAF
TRBV4-2 | ASSQDGTTRETQY
TRBV18 | ASSQLQGDEQF
TRBV18 | ASSTIGHTNEKLF
TRBV21-1 | ASSARLAGEAYNEQF
TRBV20-1 | SASGTSGGHQETQY
TRBV3-1 | ASSQDWRDTQY
TRBV27 | ASSWDYGYT
TRBV20-1 | SLARRFGEQF
TRBV27 | ASSKPGQERTDTQY
TRBV5-1 | ASRRDYDEQF
TRBV12-3/TRBV12-4 | ATEIGTDTQY
TRBV12-3/TRBV12-4 | ASSFDSGTLNTGELF
TRBV29-1 | SGATDTEAF
TRBV4-3 | ASSQELLGDYEQY
TRBV3-1 | ASSREAGASYGYT
TRBV11-1 | ASSPPPGGLDYSPYNEQF
TRBV7-6 | ASSSFSNSGRSNEQF
TRBV2 | ASSESGGQGRYQPQH
TRBV21-1 | ASSIREDRGYNEQF
TRBV5-6 | ASCRTGEGNTIY
TRBV12-3/TRBV12-4 | ASSWSGQPQH
TRBV24-1 | ATSDVGTDTQY
TRBV9 | ASSADLGSDTQY
TRBV20-1 | SARVSGAETQY
TRBV6-5 | ASSYGQGFRTEAF
TRBV11-2 | ASSLVFPDTQY
TRBV6-1 | ASSDMNLNTEAF
TRBV5-1 | ASSMGPNTDTQY
TRBV7-2 | ASSLNRGADTQY
TRBV18 | ASSLYTGVTGELF
TRBV10-2 | ASSESGPETQY
TRBV12-3/TRBV12-4 | ASTSGLGLAGGEEQY
TRBV7-9 | ASSQLRSGANVLT
TRBV6-1 | ASTKAGSHEQY